The clone carrying this T cell receptor (beta chain) was seen at least ten times. This CDR3 is built from 13 residues. The germline gives CDR1 WNHNN, CDR2 SYGVQD (reference sequence). V was pared by 0 bases and J by 7 bases, with 9 bases between. The record originates from a study of T-cell reconstitution after alpha-beta-depleted transplantation in children. Preparing the TCRbeta library involved the use of unique molecular identifiers. TCRdb used MiXCR to reprocess the PCR reads, holding one entry per CDR3 protein. Among fewer than 120,000 distinct CDR3 sequences, 10% were seen once, and the ten largest hold over 8%.

The sample in question was PBMCs from the stem cell graft donor, obtained from the stem cell graft. The chain links TRBV10-1 to TRBJ1-2; maybe TRBD1 (6 bases). This TCR was recovered from a human donor who donated a stem cell graft to a child with acute lymphoblastic leukemia. The CDR3 sequence is CASSESGGSGYTF. As DNA, the CDR3 is TGCGCCAGCAGTGAGTCGGGGGGCTCTGGCTACACCTTC.